In this sample, the clone carrying this TCR beta chain turned up a few times. Antigen unknown. Time point here: pre-sensitization, week 0. Stated treatment: therapeutic diphenylcyclopropenone sensitization with weekly scalp DPC. Blood collection happened ahead of applying each patch test. Sample donors consisted of patients with alopecia, aged 18 to 70 years, who were suitable for DPC. The library tagged each cDNA molecule with unique molecular identifiers. TCRdb redid the calling of the RACE reads with MiXCR, one entry per CDR3 protein. The top ten hold 2.3% of the sample, which has under 300,000 distinct CDR3 sequences, around 9.3% seen once. The data originate from a study of human T cells and chemical hapten exposure. Study outcomes and limitations: While controls formed fewer of them, expanded TCRs formed significantly more large CDR3 similarity clusters.

The germline CDR1 and CDR2 sequences are SGHAT and FQNNGV. The CDR3 totals 16 residues. The ends were cut back, 4 bases at V and 3 bases at J, with 16 bases in the middle. J is TRBJ2-1 and V is TRBV11-2; D is unclear. The receptor was derived from a woman in her forties with alopecia areata. Some clones in this sample may be carry-over from other donors' samples. The material was whole blood, obtained in connection with sensitization to the hapten diphenylcyclopropenone (DPC). CDR3 loop: CASSSRVLSSYNEQFF. DNA for the CDR3: TGTGCCAGCAGCTCCCGGGTGTTGTCGAGCTACAATGAGCAGTTCTTC.